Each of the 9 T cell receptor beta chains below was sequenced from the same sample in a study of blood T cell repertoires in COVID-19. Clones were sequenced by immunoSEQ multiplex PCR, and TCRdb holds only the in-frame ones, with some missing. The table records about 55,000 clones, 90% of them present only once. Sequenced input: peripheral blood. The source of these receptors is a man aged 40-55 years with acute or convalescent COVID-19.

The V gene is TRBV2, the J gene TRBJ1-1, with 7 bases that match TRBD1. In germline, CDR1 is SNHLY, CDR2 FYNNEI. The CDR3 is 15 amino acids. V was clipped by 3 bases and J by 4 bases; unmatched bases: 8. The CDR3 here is CASSDRGGSGTEAFF. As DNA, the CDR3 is TGTGCCAGCAGTGATAGAGGGGGCTCGGGCACTGAAGCTTTCTTT.

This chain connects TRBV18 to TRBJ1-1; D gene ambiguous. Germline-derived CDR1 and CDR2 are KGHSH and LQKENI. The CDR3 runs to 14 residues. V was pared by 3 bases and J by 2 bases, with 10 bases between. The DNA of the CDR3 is TGTGCCAGCTCACCGGGCCTCGTAAACACTGAAGCTTTCTTT. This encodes CASSPGLVNTEAFF.

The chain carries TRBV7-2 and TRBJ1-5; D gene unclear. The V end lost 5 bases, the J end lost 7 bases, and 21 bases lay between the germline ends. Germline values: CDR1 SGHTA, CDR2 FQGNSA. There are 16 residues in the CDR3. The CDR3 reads CASSPEGPSLIQPQHF. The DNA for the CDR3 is TGTGCCAGCAGCCCGGAGGGTCCGAGTCTAATCCAGCCCCAGCATTTT.

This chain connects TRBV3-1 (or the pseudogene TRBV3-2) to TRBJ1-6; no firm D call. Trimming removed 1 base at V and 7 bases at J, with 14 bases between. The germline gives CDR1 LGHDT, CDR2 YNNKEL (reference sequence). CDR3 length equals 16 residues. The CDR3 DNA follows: TGTGCCAGCAGCCAAGTCCCGGCGGGCGCGAATTCACCCCTCCACTTT. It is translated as CASSQVPAGANSPLHF.

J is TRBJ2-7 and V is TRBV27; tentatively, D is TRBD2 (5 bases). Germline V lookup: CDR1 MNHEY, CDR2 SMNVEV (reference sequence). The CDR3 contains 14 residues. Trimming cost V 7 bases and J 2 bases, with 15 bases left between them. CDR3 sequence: CASTPRVGAYEQYF. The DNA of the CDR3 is TGTGCCAGCACCCCCCGGGTGGGAGCCTACGAGCAGTACTTC.

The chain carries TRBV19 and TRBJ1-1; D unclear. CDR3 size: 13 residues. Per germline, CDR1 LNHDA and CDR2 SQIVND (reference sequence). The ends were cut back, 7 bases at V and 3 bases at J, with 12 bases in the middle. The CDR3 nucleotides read TGTGCCAGTACCGTTCAGAGGTACACTGAAGCTTTCTTT. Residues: CASTVQRYTEAFF.

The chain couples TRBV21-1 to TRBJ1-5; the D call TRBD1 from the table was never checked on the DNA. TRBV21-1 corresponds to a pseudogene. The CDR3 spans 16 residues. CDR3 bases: TGTGCCAGCAGCACAAAGCCAGGATATAGCAATCAGCCCCAGCATTTT. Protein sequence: CASSTKPGYSNQPQHF.

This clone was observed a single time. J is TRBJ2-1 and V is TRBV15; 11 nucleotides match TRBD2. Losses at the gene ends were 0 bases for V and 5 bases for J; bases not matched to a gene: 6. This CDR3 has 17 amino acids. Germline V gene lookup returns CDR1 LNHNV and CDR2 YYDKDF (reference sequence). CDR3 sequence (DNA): TGTGCCACCAGCAGAGACGCTAGCGGGAGGAACGACAATGAGCAGTTCTTC. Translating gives CATSRDASGRNDNEQFF.

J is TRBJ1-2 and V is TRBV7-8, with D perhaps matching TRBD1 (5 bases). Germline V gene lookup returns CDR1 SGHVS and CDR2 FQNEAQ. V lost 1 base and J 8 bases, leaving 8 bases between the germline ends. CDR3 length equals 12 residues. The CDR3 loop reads CASSLDKGGYTF. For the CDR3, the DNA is TGTGCCAGCAGCTTAGATAAGGGGGGCTACACCTTC.